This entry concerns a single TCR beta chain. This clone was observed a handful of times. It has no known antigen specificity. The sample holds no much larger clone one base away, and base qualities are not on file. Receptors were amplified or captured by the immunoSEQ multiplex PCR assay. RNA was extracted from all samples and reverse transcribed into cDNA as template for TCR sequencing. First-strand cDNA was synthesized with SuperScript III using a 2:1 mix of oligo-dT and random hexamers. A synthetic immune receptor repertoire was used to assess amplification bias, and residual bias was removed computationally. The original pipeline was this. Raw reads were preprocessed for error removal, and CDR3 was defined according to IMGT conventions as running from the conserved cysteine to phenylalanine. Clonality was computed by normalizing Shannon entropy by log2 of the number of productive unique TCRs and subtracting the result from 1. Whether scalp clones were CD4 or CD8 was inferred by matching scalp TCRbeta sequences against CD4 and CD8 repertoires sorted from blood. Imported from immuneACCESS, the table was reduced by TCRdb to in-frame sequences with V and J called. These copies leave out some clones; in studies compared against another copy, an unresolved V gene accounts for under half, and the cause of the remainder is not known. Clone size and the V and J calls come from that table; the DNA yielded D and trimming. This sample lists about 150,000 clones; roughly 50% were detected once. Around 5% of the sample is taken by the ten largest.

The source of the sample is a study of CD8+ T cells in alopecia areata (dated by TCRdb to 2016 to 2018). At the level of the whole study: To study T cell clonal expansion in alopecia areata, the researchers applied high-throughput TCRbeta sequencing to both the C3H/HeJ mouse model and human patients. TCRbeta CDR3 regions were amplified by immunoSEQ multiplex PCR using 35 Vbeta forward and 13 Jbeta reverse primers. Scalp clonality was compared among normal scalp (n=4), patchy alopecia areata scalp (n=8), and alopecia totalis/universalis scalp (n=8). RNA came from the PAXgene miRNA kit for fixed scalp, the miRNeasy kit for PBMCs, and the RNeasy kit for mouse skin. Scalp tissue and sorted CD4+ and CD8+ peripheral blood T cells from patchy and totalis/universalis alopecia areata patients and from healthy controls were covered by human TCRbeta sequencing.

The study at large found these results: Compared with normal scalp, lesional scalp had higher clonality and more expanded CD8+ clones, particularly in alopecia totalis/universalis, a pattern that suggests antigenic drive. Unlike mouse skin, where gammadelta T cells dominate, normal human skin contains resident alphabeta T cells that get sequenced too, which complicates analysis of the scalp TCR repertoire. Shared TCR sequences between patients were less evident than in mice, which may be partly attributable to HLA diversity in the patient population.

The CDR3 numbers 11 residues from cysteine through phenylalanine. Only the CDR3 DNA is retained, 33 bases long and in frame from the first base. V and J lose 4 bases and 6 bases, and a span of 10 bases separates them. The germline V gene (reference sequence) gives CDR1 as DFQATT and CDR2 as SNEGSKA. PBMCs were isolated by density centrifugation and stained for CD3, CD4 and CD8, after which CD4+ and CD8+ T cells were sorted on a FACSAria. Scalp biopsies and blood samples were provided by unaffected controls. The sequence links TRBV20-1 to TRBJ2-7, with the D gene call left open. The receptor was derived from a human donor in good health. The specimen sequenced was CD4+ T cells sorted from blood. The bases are TGCAGTGCTACAAGTGCGCGCGAGCAGTACTTC. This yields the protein CSATSAREQYF.